What follows describes a single TCR beta chain. This sample was included in a study of CD8+ T cells in alopecia areata. The germline V gene has CDR1 SQVTM and CDR2 ANQGSEA. There are 12 residues in the CDR3. The ends lost 6 bases at V and 7 bases at J; junction bases unmatched: 5. Isolated RNA was reverse transcribed into cDNA used as the sequencing template. Libraries were prepared by immunoSEQ multiplex PCR; TCRdb keeps only in-frame clonotypes and omits some of them. The table records 150,000 or so clones, over 70% of them present only once. The chain uses TRBV29-1 and TRBJ1-1; 10 nucleotides line up with TRBD1. This sequence originates from a human donor with alopecia areata. The sample in question was CD8+ T cells sorted from blood, obtained at week 0. CDR3: CSVLTGGGEAFF. In DNA, the CDR3 is TGCAGCGTCCTGACAGGGGGCGGTGAAGCTTTCTTT.